Reported below is one T cell receptor beta chain. Only one count was recorded for this clone. Its antigen is unknown. Base qualities are not recorded, but no much larger clone differs from it by a single base. The data belong to a study of brain metastases from non-small cell lung cancer (dated by TCRdb to the late 2010s). Notes on the research overall: In non-small-cell lung cancer patients, the researchers characterized the immune microenvironment of brain metastases and primary tumors that had been resected as matched pairs.

Libraries came from the immunoSEQ multiplex PCR assay. Alongside a 770-gene immune expression panel, the team sequenced the T-cell receptor beta chain repertoire. TCRdb carries this immuneACCESS record with in-frame sequences only. Its versions omit some clonotypes, under half of them owing to an unresolved V gene in the studies checked, with the rest unexplained. Across this sample there are about 2,800 clones, with around four fifths seen only once. The ten largest clones take up over 15% of the sample. A total of 39 patients with non-small-cell lung cancer that had been surgically resected, each with specimens from both a primary tumor and a brain metastasis, made up the cohort. The tumor specimens used were formalin-fixed, paraffin-embedded tissues taken from archives. On the study overall, not on this receptor specifically: T-cell infiltration was lower in brain metastases than in primary tumors (P < 0.001). Paired brain metastases and primary tumors largely shared TCR repertoires, although T-cell densities in the metastases were sparse. Compared with the matched primary tumors, T-cell clones appeared to be expanded in roughly 60% of brain metastases.

Via the germline V gene, CDR1 is MNHGY and CDR2 SAAAGT. V gives up 6 bases and J gives up 3 bases, and the segment between their germline ends measures 12 bases. From its cysteine to its phenylalanine, the CDR3 spans 14 amino acids. CDR3 DNA only is kept here, 42 bases in frame from base 1. The sample consisted of primary lung tumor tissue. The sample's cell subset or site label is to be understood as: primary lung tumor paired with brain metastasis. This clonotype was obtained from a donor aged 40 or over with non-small cell lung cancer. The V and J genes are TRBV6-8 and TRBJ2-1; perhaps TRBD2 is the D gene, with 5 bases matching. For the CDR3, the sequence is CASSSGGRYNEQFF. The DNA reads as follows: TGTGCCAGCAGCTCTGGCGGGCGCTACAATGAGCAGTTCTTC.